The sequence of this T cell receptor (beta chain) was determined in a study of blood T cells in healthy people across ages. Across the whole study: When template switching was applied, about one barcoded beta molecule was captured per two T cells. Overall study results and limits: Versus aged donors, long-lived donors had higher diversity and more naive CD4+ cells.

This clonotype has just a few counts. Its antigen is undetermined. The authors ran a second PCR of about 7 to 11 cycles using a sample-barcoded 5' primer and a J-beta primer mix. TCRdb ran MiXCR on the 5' RACE reads and lists one entry per CDR3 protein. The table has 800,000 to 1,000,000 distinct CDR3 sequences, around 48% seen once. V was pared by 5 bases and J by 6 bases, with 19 bases between. The length of the CDR3 is 15 residues. V gene TRBV12-3 or TRBV12-4 combines with J gene TRBJ1-2; possibly TRBD1 for D (6 bases). Input material: blood. This TCR was recovered from a young man in good health. This chain's CDR3 is CASSRQPGQGNGYTF. In nucleotides, the CDR3 is TGTGCCAGCAGTCGCCAACCGGGTCAGGGGAATGGCTACACCTTC.